This T cell receptor (beta chain) was observed in a study of T cell responses to AZD1222 COVID-19 vaccine. Some second doses came at about 4 weeks and others at about 12 weeks; these were pooled. Notes on this clone: Antigen: not known.

Profiled with immunoSEQ multiplex PCR; TCRdb holds only in-frame clones, not every one. Of under 150,000 clones in the sample, roughly nine tenths are singletons; the top ten hold over 8.5%. Overall study results and limits: The donor group comprised mostly white British people and more females; the analysis possibly underestimated clonal diversity. Targeting of unmutated variant regions was reportedly seen in nearly half of spike-specific TCRs.

Sequences were derived from peripheral blood, sampled 28 days after the second AZD1222 dose. This TCR came from an adult who received the AZD1222 COVID-19 vaccine.

DNA for the CDR3: TGCAGCGTTGCCGGGACCCTGGGGGAGACCCAGTACTTC. This encodes CSVAGTLGETQYF. The rearrangement uses TRBV29-1 and TRBJ2-5, with D possibly called TRBD1 or TRBD2 (5 bases each). V lost 4 bases to trimming and J lost 5 bases, with 14 bases between them. Per the germline V gene, CDR1 is SQVTM and CDR2 is ANQGSEA. This CDR3 has 13 residues.